This TCR beta chain was sequenced in a study of cytomegalovirus exposure and HLA in healthy donors. Note on this clone: Antigen unknown.

General study points: It was reportedly the case that the classifier diagnosed cytomegalovirus status with high specificity and sensitivity. The tendency of first-cohort TCR clusters to co-occur in the 110 or so validation repertoires emerged from a later analysis.

Separation from the approximately 690-subject first cohort characterized the approximately 130-subject validation cohort, to which the donors belonged. V shed 1 base and J shed 4 bases, with 10 bases lying between them. The V gene's germline CDR1 is SGHTA and CDR2 FQGNSA. The CDR3 runs 15 residues. Libraries were prepared by immunoSEQ multiplex PCR; TCRdb keeps only in-frame clonotypes and omits some of them. The table shows 260,000 or so clones, with about 86% occurring only once. The sample comprised PBMCs. The chain employs TRBV7-2 and TRBJ1-4; D might be TRBD1 (6 bases). The clonotype comes from a man between 18 and 29 years old in good health and CMV-seronegative. DNA of the CDR3: TGTGCCAGCAGCTTAGGCTGGACAGATAATGAAAAACTGTTTTTT. Its translation is CASSLGWTDNEKLFF.